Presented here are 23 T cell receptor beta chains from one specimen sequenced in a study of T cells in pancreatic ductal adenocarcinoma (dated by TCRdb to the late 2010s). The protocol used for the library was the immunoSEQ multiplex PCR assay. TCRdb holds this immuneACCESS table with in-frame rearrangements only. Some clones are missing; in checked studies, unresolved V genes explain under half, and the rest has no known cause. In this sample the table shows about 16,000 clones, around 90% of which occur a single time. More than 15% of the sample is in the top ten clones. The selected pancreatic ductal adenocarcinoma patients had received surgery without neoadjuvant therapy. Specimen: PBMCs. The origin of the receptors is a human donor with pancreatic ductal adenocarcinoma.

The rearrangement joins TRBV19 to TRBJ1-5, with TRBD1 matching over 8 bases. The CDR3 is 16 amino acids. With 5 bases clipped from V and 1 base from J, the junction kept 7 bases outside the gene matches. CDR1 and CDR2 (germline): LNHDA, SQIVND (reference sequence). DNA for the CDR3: TGTGCCAGTAGTTCCAGGGGGCGGGGGAGCAATCAGCCCCAGCATTTT. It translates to CASSSRGRGSNQPQHF.

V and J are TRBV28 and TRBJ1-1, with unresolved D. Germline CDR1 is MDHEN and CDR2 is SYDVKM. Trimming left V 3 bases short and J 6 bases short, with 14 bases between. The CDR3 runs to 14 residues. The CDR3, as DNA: TGTGCCAGCAGTTTCAACGATTTTCGCTCTGAAGCTTTCTTT. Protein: CASSFNDFRSEAFF.

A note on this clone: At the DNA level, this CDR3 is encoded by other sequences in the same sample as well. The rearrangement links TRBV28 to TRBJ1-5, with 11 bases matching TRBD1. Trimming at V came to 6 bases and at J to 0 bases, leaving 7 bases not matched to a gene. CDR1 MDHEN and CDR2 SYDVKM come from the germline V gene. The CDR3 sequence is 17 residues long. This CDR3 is CASRNRDRGYSNQPQHF. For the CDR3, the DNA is TGTGCCAGCAGAAACCGGGACAGGGGGTATAGCAATCAGCCCCAGCATTTT. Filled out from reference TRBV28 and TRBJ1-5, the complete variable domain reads DVKVTQSSRYLVKRTGEKVFLECVQDMDHENMFWYRQDPGLGLRLIYFSYDVKMKEKGDIPEGYSVSREKKERFSLILESASTNQTSMYLCASRNRDRGYSNQPQHFGDGTRLSIL.

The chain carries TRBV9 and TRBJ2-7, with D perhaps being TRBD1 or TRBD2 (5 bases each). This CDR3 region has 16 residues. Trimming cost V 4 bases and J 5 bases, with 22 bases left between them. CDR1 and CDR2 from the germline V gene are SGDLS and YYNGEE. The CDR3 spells CASSLRLGEKGHEQYF. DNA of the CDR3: TGTGCCAGCAGCCTAAGATTGGGGGAAAAAGGGCACGAGCAGTACTTC.

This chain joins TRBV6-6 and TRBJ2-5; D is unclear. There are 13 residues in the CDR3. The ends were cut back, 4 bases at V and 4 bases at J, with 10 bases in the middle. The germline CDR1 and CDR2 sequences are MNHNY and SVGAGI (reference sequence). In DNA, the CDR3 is TGTGCCAGCAGTTTACAAGGGCGAGAGACCCAGTACTTC. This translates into CASSLQGRETQYF.

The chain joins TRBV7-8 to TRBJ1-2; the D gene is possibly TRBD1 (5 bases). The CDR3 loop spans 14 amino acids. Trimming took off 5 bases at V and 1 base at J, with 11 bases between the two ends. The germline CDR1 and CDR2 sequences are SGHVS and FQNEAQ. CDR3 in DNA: TGTGCCAGCAGCCCGGGACGTTTTAACTATGGCTACACCTTC. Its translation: CASSPGRFNYGYTF.

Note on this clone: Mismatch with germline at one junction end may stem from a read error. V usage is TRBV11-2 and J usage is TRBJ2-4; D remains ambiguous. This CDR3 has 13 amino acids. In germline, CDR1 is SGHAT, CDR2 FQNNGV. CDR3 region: CASSSTTGPRRHF. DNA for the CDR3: TGTGCCAGCAGCTCGACAACCGGGCCCAGGCGGCACTTC. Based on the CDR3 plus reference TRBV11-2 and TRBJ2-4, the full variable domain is EAGVAQSPRYKIIEKRQSVAFWCNPISGHATLYWYQQILGQGPKLLIQFQNNGVVDDSQLPKDRFSAERLKGVDSTLKIQPAKLEDSAVYLCASSSTTGPRRHFGAGTRLSVL.

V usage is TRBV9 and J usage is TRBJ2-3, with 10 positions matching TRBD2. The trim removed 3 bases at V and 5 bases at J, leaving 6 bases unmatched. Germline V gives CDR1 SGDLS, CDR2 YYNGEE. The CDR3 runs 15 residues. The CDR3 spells CASSASGGVVDTQYF. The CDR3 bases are TGTGCCAGCAGCGCAAGCGGGGGGGTGGTAGATACGCAGTATTTT. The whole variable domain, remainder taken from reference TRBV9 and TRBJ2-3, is DSGVTQTPKHLITATGQRVTLRCSPRSGDLSVYWYQQSLDQGLQFLIQYYNGEERAKGNILERFSAQQFPDLHSELNLSSLELGDSALYFCASSASGGVVDTQYFGPGTRLTVL.

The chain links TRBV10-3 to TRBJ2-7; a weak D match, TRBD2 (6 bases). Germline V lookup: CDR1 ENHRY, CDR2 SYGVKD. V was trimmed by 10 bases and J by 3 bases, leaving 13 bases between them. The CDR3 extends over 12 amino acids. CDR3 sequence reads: CATRRENYEQYF. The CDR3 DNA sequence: TGTGCCACACGACGGGAGAACTACGAGCAGTACTTC.

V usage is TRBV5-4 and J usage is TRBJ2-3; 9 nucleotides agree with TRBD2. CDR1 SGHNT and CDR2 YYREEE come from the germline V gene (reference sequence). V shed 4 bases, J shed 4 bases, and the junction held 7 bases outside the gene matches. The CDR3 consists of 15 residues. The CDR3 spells CASSRDSGRPDTQYF. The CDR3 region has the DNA TGTGCCAGCAGCCGGGATAGCGGGAGACCAGATACGCAGTATTTT.

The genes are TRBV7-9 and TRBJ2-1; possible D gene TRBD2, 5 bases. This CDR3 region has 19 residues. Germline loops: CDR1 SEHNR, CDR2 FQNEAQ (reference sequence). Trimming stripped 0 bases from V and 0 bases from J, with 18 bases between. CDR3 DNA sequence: TGTGCCAGCAGCTTAGCGAATTTCCGGACTTCCAGCTCCTACAATGAGCAGTTCTTC. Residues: CASSLANFRTSSSYNEQFF.

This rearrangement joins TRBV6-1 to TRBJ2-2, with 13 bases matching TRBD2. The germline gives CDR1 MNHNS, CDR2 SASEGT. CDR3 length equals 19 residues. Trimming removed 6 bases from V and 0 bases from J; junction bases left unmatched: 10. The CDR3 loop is CASSEPGLAGLANTGELFF. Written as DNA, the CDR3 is TGTGCCAGCAGCGAACCGGGACTAGCGGGACTCGCGAACACCGGGGAGCTGTTTTTT.

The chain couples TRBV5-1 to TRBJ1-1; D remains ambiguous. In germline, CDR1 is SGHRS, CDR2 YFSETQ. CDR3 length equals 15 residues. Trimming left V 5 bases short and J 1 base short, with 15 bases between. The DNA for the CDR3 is TGCGCCAGCAGTCTCGATGGGAGGGCGAACACTGAAGCTTTCTTT. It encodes CASSLDGRANTEAFF.

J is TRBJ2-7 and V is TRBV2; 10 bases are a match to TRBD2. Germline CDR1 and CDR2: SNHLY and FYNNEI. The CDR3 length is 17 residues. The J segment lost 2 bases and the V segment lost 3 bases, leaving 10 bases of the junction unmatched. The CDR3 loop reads CASSDPSGRAGPYEQYF. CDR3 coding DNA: TGTGCCAGCAGTGATCCCAGCGGGAGGGCCGGTCCCTACGAGCAGTACTTC.

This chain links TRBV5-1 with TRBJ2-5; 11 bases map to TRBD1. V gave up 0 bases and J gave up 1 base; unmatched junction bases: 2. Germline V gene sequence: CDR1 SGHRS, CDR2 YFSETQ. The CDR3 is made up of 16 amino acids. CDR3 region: CASSLAGTGGQETQYF. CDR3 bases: TGCGCCAGCAGCTTGGCCGGGACAGGGGGCCAAGAGACCCAGTACTTC.

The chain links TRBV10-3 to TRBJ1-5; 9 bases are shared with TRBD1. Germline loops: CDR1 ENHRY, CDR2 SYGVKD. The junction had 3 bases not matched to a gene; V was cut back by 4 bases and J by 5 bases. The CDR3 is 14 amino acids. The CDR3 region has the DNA TGTGCCATCAGTGCACAGGGGGCGGATCAGCCCCAGCATTTT. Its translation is CAISAQGADQPQHF.

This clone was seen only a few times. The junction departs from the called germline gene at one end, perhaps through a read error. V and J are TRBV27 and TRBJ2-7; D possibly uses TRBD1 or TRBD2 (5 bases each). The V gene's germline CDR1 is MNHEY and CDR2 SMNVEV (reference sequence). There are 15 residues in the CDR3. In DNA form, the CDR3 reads TGTGCCAGCAGTTTGGGATCGGGACCCTCCCACGAGCAGTACTTC. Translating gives CASSLGSGPSHEQYF.

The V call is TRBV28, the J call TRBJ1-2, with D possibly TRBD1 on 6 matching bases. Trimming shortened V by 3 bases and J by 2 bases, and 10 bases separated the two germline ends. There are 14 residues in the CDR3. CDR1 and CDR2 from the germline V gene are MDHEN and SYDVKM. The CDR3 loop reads CASSFGGQNYGYTF. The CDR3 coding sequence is TGTGCCAGCAGTTTCGGGGGGCAGAACTATGGCTACACCTTC.

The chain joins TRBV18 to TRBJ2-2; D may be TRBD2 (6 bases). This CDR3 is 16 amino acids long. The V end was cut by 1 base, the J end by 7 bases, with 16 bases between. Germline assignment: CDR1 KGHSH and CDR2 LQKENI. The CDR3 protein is CASSPQGLSIGGELFF. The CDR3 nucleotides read TGTGCCAGCTCACCACAGGGACTGAGCATCGGCGGGGAGCTGTTTTTT.

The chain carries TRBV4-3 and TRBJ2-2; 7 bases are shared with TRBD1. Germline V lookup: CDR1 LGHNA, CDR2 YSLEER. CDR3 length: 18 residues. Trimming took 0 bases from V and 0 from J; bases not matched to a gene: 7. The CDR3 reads CASSQDQGDTTNTGELFF. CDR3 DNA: TGCGCCAGCAGCCAAGATCAGGGGGACACAACGAACACCGGGGAGCTGTTTTTT.

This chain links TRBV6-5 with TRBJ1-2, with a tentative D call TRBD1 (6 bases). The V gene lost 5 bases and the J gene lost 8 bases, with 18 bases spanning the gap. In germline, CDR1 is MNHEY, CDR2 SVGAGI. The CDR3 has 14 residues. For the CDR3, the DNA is TGTGCCAGCAGTCAGGGGTCCCCTTCAAGAGGCTACACCTTC. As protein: CASSQGSPSRGYTF.

In nucleotides, the CDR3 is TGTGCCTGGAGTGTACGGGACAGGGGGTCCCCCTCCTACAATGAGCAGTTCTTC. The encoded protein is CAWSVRDRGSPSYNEQFF. The rearrangement uses TRBV30 and TRBJ2-1; TRBD1 aligns across 11 bases. The J segment lost 0 bases and the V segment lost 0 bases, leaving 7 bases of the junction unmatched. This CDR3 has 18 amino acids. Germline values: CDR1 GTSNPN, CDR2 SVGIG (reference sequence). The full variable domain, completed using reference TRBV30 and TRBJ2-1, is SQTIHQWPATLVQPVGSPLSLECTVEGTSNPNLYWYRQAAGRGLQLLFYSVGIGQISSEVPQNLSASRPQDRQFILSSKKLLLSDSGFYLCAWSVRDRGSPSYNEQFFGPGTRLTVL.

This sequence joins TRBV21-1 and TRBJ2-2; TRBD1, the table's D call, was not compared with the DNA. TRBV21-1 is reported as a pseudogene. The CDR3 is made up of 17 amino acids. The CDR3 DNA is TGTGCCAGCATGACAGCCCTCACCTCTGGGAACACCGGGGAGCTGTTTTTT. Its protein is CASMTALTSGNTGELFF.